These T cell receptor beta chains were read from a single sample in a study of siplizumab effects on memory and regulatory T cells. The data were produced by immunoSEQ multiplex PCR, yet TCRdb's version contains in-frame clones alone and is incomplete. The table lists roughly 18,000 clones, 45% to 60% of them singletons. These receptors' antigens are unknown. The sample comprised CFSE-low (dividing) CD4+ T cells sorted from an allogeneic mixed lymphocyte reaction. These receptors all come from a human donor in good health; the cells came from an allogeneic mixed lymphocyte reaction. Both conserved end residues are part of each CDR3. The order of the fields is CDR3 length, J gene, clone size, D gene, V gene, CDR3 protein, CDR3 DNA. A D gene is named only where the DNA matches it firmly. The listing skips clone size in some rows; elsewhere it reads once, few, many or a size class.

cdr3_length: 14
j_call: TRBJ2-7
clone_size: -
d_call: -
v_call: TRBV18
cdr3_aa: CASSPPGTPDEQYF
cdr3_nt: TGTGCCAGCTCACCACCGGGGACACCCGACGAGCAGTACTTC

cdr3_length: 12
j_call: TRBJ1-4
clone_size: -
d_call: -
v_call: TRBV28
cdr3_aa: CASTSPGEKLFF
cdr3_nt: TGTGCCAGCACCTCTCCAGGTGAAAAACTGTTTTTT

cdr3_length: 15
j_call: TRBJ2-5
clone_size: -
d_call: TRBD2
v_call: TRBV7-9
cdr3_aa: CASSLPRGGQETQYF
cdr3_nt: TGTGCCAGCAGCCTCCCTCGGGGGGGTCAAGAGACCCAGTACTTC

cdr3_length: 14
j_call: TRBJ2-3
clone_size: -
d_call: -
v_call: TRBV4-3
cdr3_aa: CASSRAIGADTQYF
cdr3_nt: TGCGCCAGCAGCCGGGCAATCGGTGCAGATACGCAGTATTTT

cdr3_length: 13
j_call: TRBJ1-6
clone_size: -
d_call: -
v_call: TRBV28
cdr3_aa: CASSFYGNSPLHF
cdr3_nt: TGTGCCAGCAGTTTTTACGGGAATTCACCCCTCCACTTT

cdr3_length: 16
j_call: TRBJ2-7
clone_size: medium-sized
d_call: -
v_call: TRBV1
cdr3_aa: CTSTLRGGGRFYEQYF
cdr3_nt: TGCACCAGCACCCTCCGCGGGGGGGGCCGATTTTACGAGCAGTACTTC

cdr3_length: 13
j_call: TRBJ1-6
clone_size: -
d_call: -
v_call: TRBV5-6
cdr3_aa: CASSSQYNSPLHF
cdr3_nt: TGTGCCAGCAGCAGTCAGTACAATTCACCCCTCCACTTT

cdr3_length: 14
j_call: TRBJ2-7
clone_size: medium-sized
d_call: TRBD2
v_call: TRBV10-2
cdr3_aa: CASGTAGGPLEQYF
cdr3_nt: TGCGCCAGCGGCACAGCGGGGGGCCCCCTGGAGCAGTACTTC

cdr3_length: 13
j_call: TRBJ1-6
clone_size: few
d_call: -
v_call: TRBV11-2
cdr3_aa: CASSSYGDSPLHF
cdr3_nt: TGTGCCAGCAGCTCATACGGGGATTCACCCCTCCACTTT

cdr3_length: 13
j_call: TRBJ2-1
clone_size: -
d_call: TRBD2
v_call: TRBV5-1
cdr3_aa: CASSLPGGGQQFF
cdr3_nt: TGCGCCAGCAGCTTGCCCGGGGGGGGGCAACAGTTCTTC